These T cell receptor beta chains were read from a single sample in a study of blood T cells in healthy people across ages. TCRdb analysed the 5' RACE reads with MiXCR anew, one entry per CDR3 protein. This sample has over 1,500,000 distinct CDR3 sequences, with less than 50% found just once. Sequenced: blood. The receptors stem from a woman in her thirties or forties in good health. The CDR3 runs from the conserved cysteine through the conserved F or W. A D gene is named only where the DNA matches it firmly. Clone sizes are given selectively: once, few, many, or a class where the clone is expanded.

d_gene | abundance | j_gene | v_gene | CDR3aa | CDR3nt
NA | few | TRBJ2-1 | TRBV20-1 | CSARSNEQFF | TGCAGTGCTAGATCCAATGAGCAGTTCTTC
NA | NA | TRBJ1-1 | TRBV20-1 | CSAPGENTEAFF | TGCAGTGCCCCAGGGGAAAACACTGAAGCTTTCTTT
NA | few | TRBJ2-5 | TRBV27 | CASSLSVSGETQYF | TGTGCCAGCAGTTTATCTGTGTCGGGAGAGACCCAGTACTTC
NA | NA | TRBJ1-2 | TRBV20-1 | CSAEKIGAGGGYGYTF | TGCAGTGCCGAGAAAATTGGGGCCGGCGGGGGCTATGGCTACACCTTC
NA | NA | TRBJ1-5 | TRBV29-1 | CSVEEYLGQPQHF | TGCAGCGTTGAGGAGTACCTGGGGCAGCCCCAGCATTTT
NA | NA | TRBJ2-3 | TRBV29-1 | CSVGLLSDTQYF | TGCAGCGTCGGACTGCTTTCAGATACGCAGTATTTT
NA | NA | TRBJ2-7 | TRBV10-1 | CASSGDPRHYEQYF | TGCGCCAGCAGTGGGGACCCCCGACACTACGAGCAGTACTTC
NA | NA | TRBJ2-5 | TRBV6-1 | CASRMGSGEQYF | TGTGCCAGCAGGATGGGGTCTGGTGAGCAGTACTTC
TRBD2 | NA | TRBJ2-3 | TRBV18 | CASSTLGSGTSASDTQYF | TGTGCCAGCTCCACCCTAGGCTCCGGGACTAGCGCATCAGATACGCAGTATTTT
TRBD1 | NA | TRBJ2-3 | TRBV5-1 | CASSRQGSTDMQYF | TGCGCCAGCAGCCGACAGGGGTCGACAGATATGCAGTATTTT
NA | NA | TRBJ2-7 | TRBV12-3/TRBV12-4 | CASSLMPSYEQYF | TGTGCCAGCAGTTTAATGCCTTCCTACGAGCAGTACTTC
NA | NA | TRBJ1-4 | TRBV14 | CASSQAPGTNEKLFF | TGTGCCAGCAGCCAAGCTCCTGGAACTAATGAAAAACTGTTTTTT
NA | NA | TRBJ2-3 | TRBV15 | CATSREGSSDTQYF | TGTGCCACCAGCAGAGAGGGTAGCTCAGATACGCAGTATTTT
NA | NA | TRBJ2-7 | TRBV12-3/TRBV12-4 | CASSLAGFGNEQYF | TGTGCCAGCAGTTTAGCGGGGTTCGGAAACGAGCAGTACTTC
NA | NA | TRBJ1-5 | TRBV9 | CASSDREVGQPQHF | TGTGCCAGCAGCGACAGGGAGGTCGGGCAGCCCCAGCATTTT
NA | NA | TRBJ1-4 | TRBV5-6 | CASSRGSEKLFF | TGTGCCAGCAGTCGGGGGAGTGAAAAACTGTTTTTT
NA | few | TRBJ2-7 | TRBV27 | CASSPSVSEQYF | TGTGCCAGCAGTCCTTCAGTCTCGGAGCAGTACTTC
NA | NA | TRBJ2-7 | TRBV28 | CASSFSGLISYEQYF | TGTGCCAGCAGTTTCTCCGGACTTATCTCCTACGAGCAGTACTTC
TRBD2 | NA | TRBJ2-3 | TRBV12-5 | CASGSSGDYTDTQYF | TGTGCTAGTGGTTCTAGCGGGGACTACACAGATACGCAGTATTTT
NA | NA | TRBJ2-5 | TRBV24-1 | CATSDSGWKTQYF | TGTGCCACCAGTGATTCCGGGTGGAAGACCCAGTACTTC
NA | NA | TRBJ2-5 | TRBV24-1 | CATRPAGQETQYF | TGTGCCACCAGGCCGGCGGGCCAAGAGACCCAGTACTTC
TRBD1 | NA | TRBJ2-2 | TRBV20-1 | CSAPSPTGPTGELFF | TGCAGTGCTCCTTCTCCGACAGGGCCCACCGGGGAGCTGTTTTTT
NA | few | TRBJ2-5 | TRBV9 | CASSDTQAETQYF | TGTGCCAGCAGCGACACTCAGGCGGAGACCCAGTACTTC
TRBD1 | NA | TRBJ1-2 | TRBV20-1 | CSARSLVGTGGAGGYTF | TGCAGTGCTAGATCCCTTGTTGGGACAGGGGGCGCGGGGGGCTACACCTTC
TRBD2 | NA | TRBJ2-3 | TRBV6-2/TRBV6-3 | CASSYSLAVITDTQYF | TGTGCCAGCAGTTACTCACTAGCGGTTATCACAGATACGCAGTATTTT
TRBD2 | NA | TRBJ2-1 | TRBV20-1 | CSAREGTSSHNEQFF | TGCAGTGCTAGAGAAGGGACTAGTTCTCACAATGAGCAGTTCTTC
NA | NA | TRBJ1-1 | TRBV7-2 | CASSLVFRGIGTEAFF | TGTGCCAGCAGCTTAGTATTCAGGGGTATTGGCACTGAAGCTTTCTTT
NA | NA | TRBJ1-2 | TRBV24-1 | CATSGRNGYTF | TGTGCCACCAGTGGGCGAAATGGCTACACCTTC
TRBD1 | NA | TRBJ1-4 | TRBV4-3 | CASSQQGEDEKLFF | TGCGCCAGCAGTCAGCAGGGGGAGGATGAAAAACTGTTTTTT
NA | NA | TRBJ2-1 | TRBV13 | CASSHSGPTGGEQFF | TGTGCCAGCAGCCACTCAGGACCCACAGGTGGTGAGCAGTTCTTC
NA | NA | TRBJ2-3 | TRBV2 | CASSDTDLLRSDTQYF | TGTGCCAGCAGTGACACGGATCTATTGAGGTCAGATACGCAGTATTTT
NA | many | TRBJ2-5 | TRBV28 | CASSLVGLQTQYF | TGTGCCAGCAGTTTAGTGGGGTTGCAGACCCAGTACTTC
NA | few | TRBJ2-3 | TRBV7-2 | CASSVGHSDTQYF | TGTGCCAGCAGCGTCGGGCATTCAGATACGCAGTATTTT
TRBD1 | NA | TRBJ1-1 | TRBV7-2 | CASSFRTGVTEAFF | TGTGCCAGCAGCTTCAGGACAGGGGTCACTGAAGCTTTCTTT
NA | NA | TRBJ2-4 | TRBV2 | CASSVRDTKNIQYF | TGTGCCAGCAGTGTACGGGACACAAAAAACATTCAGTACTTC
NA | NA | TRBJ1-4 | TRBV9 | CASSAFEQAQEEKLFF | TGTGCCAGCAGTGCTTTTGAACAGGCACAAGAAGAAAAACTGTTTTTT
NA | NA | TRBJ1-2 | TRBV20-1 | CSDWDKHGYTF | TGCAGTGACTGGGACAAACATGGCTACACCTTC
NA | few | TRBJ2-1 | TRBV29-1 | CSVDRRSYNEQFF | TGCAGCGTTGACCGACGCTCCTACAATGAGCAGTTCTTC
NA | once | TRBJ2-3 | TRBV20-1 | CSARRRDLSTDTQYF | TGCAGTGCTAGACGGCGGGACCTTAGCACAGATACGCAGTATTTT
NA | many | TRBJ2-5 | TRBV7-2 | CASSRVRETQYF | TGTGCCAGCAGCCGGGTGCGGGAGACCCAGTACTTC
TRBD1 | once | TRBJ1-1 | TRBV2 | CASKGQGKNTEAFF | TGTGCCAGCAAAGGACAGGGGAAGAACACTGAAGCTTTCTTT
TRBD2 | many | TRBJ2-5 | TRBV6-5 | CASSYAGGGETQYF | TGTGCCAGCAGTTACGCCGGGGGAGGGGAGACCCAGTACTTC